What follows describes a single T cell receptor beta chain. The data derive from a study of blood T cell repertoires in COVID-19. Study background: Some COVID-19 samples were acute and others convalescent; all came from the United States, Italy and Spain.

Assay used: immunoSEQ multiplex PCR; TCRdb lists only in-frame clones, some missing. The sample includes approximately 200,000 clones, roughly 80% of them seen just once. The CDR3 is 14 amino acids. CDR1 is SGHTA and CDR2 is FQGTGA in the germline V gene. V lost 7 bases and J 2 bases, leaving 14 bases between the germline ends. What was sequenced was PBMCs or T cells enriched from blood (not recorded which). This sequence joins TRBV7-3 and TRBJ1-2; D possibly corresponds to TRBD1 (5 bases). This TCR derives from a man aged 35 to 55 who had recovered from COVID-19. As DNA, the CDR3 is TGTGCCAGCACCCCTTCGGCAGGGAACTATGGCTACACCTTC. It translates to CASTPSAGNYGYTF.